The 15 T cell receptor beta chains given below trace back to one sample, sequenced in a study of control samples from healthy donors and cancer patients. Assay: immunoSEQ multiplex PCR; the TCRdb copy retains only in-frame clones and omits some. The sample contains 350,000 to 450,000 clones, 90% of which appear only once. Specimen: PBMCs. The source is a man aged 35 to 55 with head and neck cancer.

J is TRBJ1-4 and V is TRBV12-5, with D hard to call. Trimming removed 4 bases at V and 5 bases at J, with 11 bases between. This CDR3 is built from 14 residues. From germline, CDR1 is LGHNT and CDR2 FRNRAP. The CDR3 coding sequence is TGTGCTAGTGGTTCGTCGGTTGGGAATGAAAAACTGTTTTTT. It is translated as CASGSSVGNEKLFF.

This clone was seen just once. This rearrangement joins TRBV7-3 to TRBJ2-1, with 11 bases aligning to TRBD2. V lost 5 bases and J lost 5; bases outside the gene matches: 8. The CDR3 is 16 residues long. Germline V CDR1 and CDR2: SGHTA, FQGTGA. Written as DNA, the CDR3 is TGTGCCAGCAGCCGACCGGGACTAGCGGAGGACAATGAGCAGTTCTTC. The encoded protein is CASSRPGLAEDNEQFF.

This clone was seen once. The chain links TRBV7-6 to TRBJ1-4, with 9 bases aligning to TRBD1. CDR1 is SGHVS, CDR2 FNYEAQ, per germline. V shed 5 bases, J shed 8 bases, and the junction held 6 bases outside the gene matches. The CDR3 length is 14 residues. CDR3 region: CASSQGTGQEKLFF. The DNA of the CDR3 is TGTGCCAGCAGCCAAGGGACAGGGCAAGAAAAACTGTTTTTT.

The CDR3 nucleotides are TGTGCCAGCAGACCTCCGGGAACTAACTATGGCTACACCTTC. As protein: CASRPPGTNYGYTF. The chain recombines TRBV7-2 with TRBJ1-2; D is unresolved. Trimming took 6 bases from V and 0 from J, leaving 11 bases between them. CDR1 is SGHTA, CDR2 FQGNSA, per germline. The CDR3 covers 14 residues. Filled out from reference TRBV7-2 and TRBJ1-2, the complete variable domain reads GAGVSQSPSNKVTEKGKDVELRCDPISGHTALYWYRQSLGQGLEFLIYFQGNSAPDKSGLPSDRFSAERTGGSVSTLTIQRTQQEDSAVYLCASRPPGTNYGYTFGSGTRLTVV.

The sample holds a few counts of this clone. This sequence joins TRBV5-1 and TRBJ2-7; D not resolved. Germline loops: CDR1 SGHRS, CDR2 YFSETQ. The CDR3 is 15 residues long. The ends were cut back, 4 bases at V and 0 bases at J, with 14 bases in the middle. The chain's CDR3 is CASSPAIQFSYEQYF. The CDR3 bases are TGCGCCAGCAGCCCCGCGATTCAATTCTCCTACGAGCAGTACTTC.

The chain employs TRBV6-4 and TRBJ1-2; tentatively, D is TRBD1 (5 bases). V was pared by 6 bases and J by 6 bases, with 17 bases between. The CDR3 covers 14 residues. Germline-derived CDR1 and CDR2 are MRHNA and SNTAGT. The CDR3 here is CASSSGTNFDGYTF. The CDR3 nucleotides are TGTGCCAGCAGCTCCGGGACCAACTTCGATGGCTACACCTTC.

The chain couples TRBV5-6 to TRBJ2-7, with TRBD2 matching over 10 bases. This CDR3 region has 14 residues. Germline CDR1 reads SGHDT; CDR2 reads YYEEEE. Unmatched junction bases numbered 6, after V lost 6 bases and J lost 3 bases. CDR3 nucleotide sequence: TGTGCCAGCACTCTAGGACTAGCGGTCTACGAGCAGTACTTC. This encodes CASTLGLAVYEQYF.

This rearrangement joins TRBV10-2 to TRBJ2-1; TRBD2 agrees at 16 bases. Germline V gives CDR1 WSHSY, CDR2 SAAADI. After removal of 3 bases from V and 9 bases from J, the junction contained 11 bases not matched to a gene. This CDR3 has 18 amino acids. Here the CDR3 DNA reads TGCGCCAGCAGTGACCCGGCCGGGACTAGCGGGAGGGCCTTTGAGCAGTTCTTC. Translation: CASSDPAGTSGRAFEQFF.

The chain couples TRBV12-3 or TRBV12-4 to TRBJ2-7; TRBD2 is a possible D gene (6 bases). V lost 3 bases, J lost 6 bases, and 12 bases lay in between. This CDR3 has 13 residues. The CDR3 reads CASSFPGGGEQYF. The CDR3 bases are TGTGCCAGCAGTTTCCCCGGGGGTGGCGAGCAGTACTTC.

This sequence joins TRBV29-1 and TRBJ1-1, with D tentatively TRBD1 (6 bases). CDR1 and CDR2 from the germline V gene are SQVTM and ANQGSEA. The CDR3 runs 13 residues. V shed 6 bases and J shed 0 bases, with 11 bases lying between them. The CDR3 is CSVTGRLNTEAFF. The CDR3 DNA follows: TGCAGCGTGACAGGACGGTTGAACACTGAAGCTTTCTTT. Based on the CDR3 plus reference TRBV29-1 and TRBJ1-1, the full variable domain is SAVISQKPSRDICQRGTSLTIQCQVDSQVTMMFWYRQQPGQSLTLIATANQGSEATYESGFVIDKFPISRPNLTFSTLTVSNMSPEDSSIYLCSVTGRLNTEAFFGQGTRLTVV.

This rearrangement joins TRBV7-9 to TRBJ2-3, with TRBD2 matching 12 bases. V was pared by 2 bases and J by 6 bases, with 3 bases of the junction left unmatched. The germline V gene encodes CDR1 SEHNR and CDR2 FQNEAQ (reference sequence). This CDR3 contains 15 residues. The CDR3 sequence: CASSLLAGGYDTQYF. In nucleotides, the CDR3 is TGTGCCAGCAGCTTACTAGCGGGGGGGTACGATACGCAGTATTTT.

The CDR3 is CASSPRDSPGNTIYF. The CDR3 DNA reads TGTGCCAGCTCACCTCGGGACAGTCCGGGAAACACCATATATTTT. The rearrangement joins TRBV18 to TRBJ1-3; 7 bases are a match to TRBD1. CDR1 is KGHSH and CDR2 is LQKENI in the germline V gene. V trimming: 3 bases; J trimming: 4 bases; junction bases outside the gene matches: 6. CDR3 size: 15 residues.

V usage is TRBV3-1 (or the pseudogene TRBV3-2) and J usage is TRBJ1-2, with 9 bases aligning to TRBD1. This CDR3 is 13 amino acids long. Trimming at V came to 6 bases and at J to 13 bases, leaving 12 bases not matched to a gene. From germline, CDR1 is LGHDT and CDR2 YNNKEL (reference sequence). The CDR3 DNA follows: TGTGCCAGCAGTACAACAGGGGGCCTTCTTCCCACCTTC. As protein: CASSTTGGLLPTF.

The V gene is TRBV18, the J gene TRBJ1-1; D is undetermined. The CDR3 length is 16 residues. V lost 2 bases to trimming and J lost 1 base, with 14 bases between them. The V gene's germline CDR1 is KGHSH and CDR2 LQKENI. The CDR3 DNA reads TGTGCCAGCTCACCAGGACTCGGGTTGGCGAACACTGAAGCTTTCTTT. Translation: CASSPGLGLANTEAFF.

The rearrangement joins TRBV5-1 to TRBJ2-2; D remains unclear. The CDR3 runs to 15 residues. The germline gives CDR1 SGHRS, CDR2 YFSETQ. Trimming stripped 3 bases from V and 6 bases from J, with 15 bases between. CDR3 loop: CASSSRPSGSGELFF. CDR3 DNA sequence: TGCGCCAGCAGCTCACGACCCTCCGGGTCCGGGGAGCTGTTTTTT.